The 23 T cell receptor beta chains given below trace back to one sample, sequenced in a study of blood T cell repertoires in COVID-19. Sequencing used immunoSEQ multiplex PCR; TCRdb keeps in-frame clones, though not all of them. Of approximately 210,000 clones detected, 80% to 85% appear once; the ten largest clones hold around 4.7%. Sequencing was carried out using peripheral blood. The source of these receptors is a human donor in a cohort sampled during active COVID-19.

This chain links TRBV30 with TRBJ1-5; 9 positions match TRBD1. The V segment lost 3 bases and the J segment 2 bases; nucleotides outside the gene matches: 8. The CDR3 consists of 16 residues. Germline loops: CDR1 GTSNPN, CDR2 SVGIG (reference sequence). CDR3 residues: CAWSGTGIRGNQPQHF. CDR3 bases: TGTGCCTGGAGCGGGACAGGGATCCGGGGCAATCAGCCCCAGCATTTT.

This chain links TRBV5-4 with TRBJ1-5; the match to TRBD1 covers 9 bases. The ends lost 4 bases at V and 4 bases at J; junction bases unmatched: 12. The CDR3 is 17 residues long. Germline-derived CDR1 and CDR2 are SGHNT and YYREEE (reference sequence). This chain's CDR3 is CASSDYPTGGKNQPQHF. CDR3 DNA: TGTGCCAGCAGCGACTACCCGACAGGGGGAAAGAATCAGCCCCAGCATTTT.

With respect to this clone: The same CDR3 also results from other DNA sequences found in this sample. This sequence joins TRBV7-9 and TRBJ1-5, with D uncertain. CDR1 and CDR2 from the germline V gene are SEHNR and FQNEAQ (reference sequence). The V end lost 2 bases, the J end lost 5 bases, and 7 bases lay between the germline ends. This CDR3 region has 13 residues. The CDR3 sequence is CASSLYSDQPQHF. CDR3 DNA: TGTGCCAGCAGCTTATATTCCGATCAGCCCCAGCATTTT.

This clone has a handful of counts. This rearrangement joins TRBV30 to TRBJ1-6, with D possibly matching TRBD1 (6 bases). V gave up 1 base and J gave up 9 bases, with 13 bases separating them. The CDR3 is made up of 14 amino acids. Germline assignment: CDR1 GTSNPN and CDR2 SVGIG (reference sequence). The CDR3 loop is CAWSDQGWSSPLHF. In DNA form, the CDR3 reads TGTGCCTGGAGTGATCAGGGGTGGTCTTCACCCCTCCACTTT.

The V call is TRBV10-3, the J call TRBJ2-7, with TRBD2 matching 14 bases. The V gene's germline CDR1 is ENHRY and CDR2 SYGVKD. The CDR3 contains 15 residues. The ends lost 4 bases at V and 6 bases at J; junction bases unmatched: 5. Here the CDR3 DNA reads TGTGCCATCAGTGGGACTAGCGGGAGGAAGGGCGAGCAGTACTTC. As protein: CAISGTSGRKGEQYF.

The chain joins TRBV27 to TRBJ1-2; no reliable D call. Trimming pared 6 bases from V and 1 base from J, leaving 3 bases between. In germline, CDR1 is MNHEY, CDR2 SMNVEV (reference sequence). The CDR3 loop spans 11 amino acids. In nucleotides, the CDR3 is TGTGCCAGCAGACATAACTATGGCTACACCTTC. This codes for CASRHNYGYTF.

The rearrangement links TRBV4-1 to TRBJ2-1; D perhaps matches TRBD2 (5 bases). The germline V gene has CDR1 MGHRA and CDR2 YSYEKL. CDR3 length equals 16 residues. Trimming took 1 base from V and 0 from J, leaving 10 bases between them. CDR3 nucleotide sequence: TGCGCCAGCAGCCAAGTCGAGCGGAGCTCCTACAATGAGCAGTTCTTC. This translates into CASSQVERSSYNEQFF.

The gene calls are TRBV6-5 and TRBJ2-7; the match to TRBD1 covers 7 bases. Germline lookup yields CDR1 MNHEY and CDR2 SVGAGI. This CDR3 is built from 13 residues. Trimming removed 7 bases from V and 3 bases from J; junction bases left unmatched: 6. The CDR3 here is CASNRDSLYEQYF. In DNA form, the CDR3 reads TGTGCCAGCAATCGGGACAGCCTCTACGAGCAGTACTTC.

V usage is TRBV28 and J usage is TRBJ2-7; 9 nucleotides line up with TRBD1. V gave up 6 bases and J gave up 0 bases; unmatched junction bases: 6. This CDR3 is 15 amino acids long. From germline, CDR1 is MDHEN and CDR2 SYDVKM. The CDR3 region has the DNA TGTGCCAGCAGGTCCGGGACAGGGAGCTCCTACGAGCAGTACTTC. This sequence encodes CASRSGTGSSYEQYF.

The V call is TRBV19, the J call TRBJ1-5, with a weak D call TRBD1 (5 bases). Between the trimmed V and J ends, which lost 6 bases and 9 bases, there was a span of 21 bases. The CDR3 has 15 amino acids. Per germline, CDR1 LNHDA and CDR2 SQIVND (reference sequence). In DNA form, the CDR3 reads TGTGCCAGTAGGCCCTGGGGGGACCGCCTAAGGCCCCAGCATTTT. Amino acids: CASRPWGDRLRPQHF.

The chain has TRBV12-5 and TRBJ1-1, with 8 positions matching TRBD1. CDR3 length: 13 residues. Germline lookup yields CDR1 LGHNT and CDR2 FRNRAP. J was trimmed by 1 base and V by 5 bases; bases with no gene match: 0. CDR3 DNA: TGTGCTAGTGGTCAGGGGGCGAACACTGAAGCTTTCTTT. Its protein is CASGQGANTEAFF.

For this clone: Other DNA sequences from this sample encode an identical CDR3 as well. The gene calls are TRBV7-2 and TRBJ2-7; a weak D match, TRBD2 (5 bases). Germline V gives CDR1 SGHTA, CDR2 FQGNSA. V was clipped by 5 bases and J by 1 base, with 12 bases between them. The CDR3 covers 14 residues. The CDR3 reads CASSPGLTSYEQYF. The DNA for the CDR3 is TGTGCCAGCAGCCCAGGACTGACATCCTACGAGCAGTACTTC.

Written as DNA, the CDR3 is TGTGCCAGCAGCGGGGACAGGGGTGCCTACGAGCAGTACTTC. This gives the protein CASSGDRGAYEQYF. The chain combines TRBV7-6 with TRBJ2-7; 10 positions match TRBD1. CDR3 size: 14 residues. CDR1 and CDR2 (germline): SGHVS, FNYEAQ. With 5 bases clipped from V and 2 bases from J, the junction kept 3 bases outside the gene matches.

This rearrangement joins TRBV13 to TRBJ2-2; TRBD2 matches 11 bases. This CDR3 is built from 14 residues. Germline lookup yields CDR1 PRHDT and CDR2 FYEKMQ (reference sequence). V dropped 4 bases and J dropped 7; count of bases not matched to a gene: 2. The CDR3 bases are TGTGCCAGCAGCTCGGGACTAGCGGTCGGGGAGCTGTTTTTT. Translation: CASSSGLAVGELFF.

V and J are TRBV27 and TRBJ2-3; tentative D call: TRBD2 (6 bases). The length of the CDR3 is 17 residues. V was trimmed by 0 bases and J by 4 bases, leaving 17 bases between them. The V gene's germline CDR1 is MNHEY and CDR2 SMNVEV (reference sequence). CDR3 nucleotide sequence: TGTGCCAGCAGTTTATCGCGGTGGCTAGCGAGCCCAGATACGCAGTATTTT. Protein: CASSLSRWLASPDTQYF.

The genes are TRBV5-4 and TRBJ1-2, with no clear D. The CDR3 is 15 residues long. Per the germline V gene, CDR1 is SGHNT and CDR2 is YYREEE (reference sequence). V was shortened by 0 bases and J by 4 bases, with 13 bases between the two germline ends. CDR3 residues: CASSLASEGGYGYTF. The CDR3 DNA is TGTGCCAGCAGCTTGGCCAGCGAGGGCGGCTATGGCTACACCTTC.

The chain links TRBV4-1 to TRBJ1-2; D is undetermined. There are 15 residues in the CDR3. Trimming left V 5 bases short and J 3 bases short, with 16 bases between. The germline gives CDR1 MGHRA, CDR2 YSYEKL. This chain's CDR3 is CASSAYWVRDYGYTF. Written as DNA, the CDR3 is TGCGCCAGCAGCGCCTACTGGGTCCGGGACTATGGCTACACCTTC.

The gene calls are TRBV4-3 and TRBJ1-2; D not certain. Germline V CDR1 and CDR2: LGHNA, YSLEER. V was pared by 1 base and J by 2 bases, with 14 bases between. The CDR3 loop spans 16 amino acids. The CDR3: CASSQAGRGENYGYTF. CDR3 DNA: TGCGCCAGCAGCCAAGCAGGTCGGGGTGAGAACTATGGCTACACCTTC.

This chain links TRBV7-6 with TRBJ2-1, with 8 bases aligning to TRBD2. Germline V CDR1 and CDR2: SGHVS, FNYEAQ. The V and J ends lost 4 bases and 4 bases, in that order; junction bases with no gene match: 12. The CDR3 loop spans 17 amino acids. CDR3 residues: CASSSTPPLAAYNEQFF. As DNA, the CDR3 is TGTGCCAGCAGCTCCACCCCCCCACTAGCGGCGTACAATGAGCAGTTCTTC.

The genes are TRBV11-2 and TRBJ2-7, with D possibly being TRBD2 (7 bases). Germline CDR1 is SGHAT and CDR2 is FQNNGV. This CDR3 is 16 amino acids long. Trimming took 5 bases from V and 1 from J, leaving 18 bases between them. Here the CDR3 reads CASSLRGGGQSYEQYF. DNA of the CDR3: TGTGCCAGCAGCCTGAGGGGGGGAGGACAATCCTACGAGCAGTACTTC.

V is TRBV20-1 and J is TRBJ2-7; D unresolved. Trimming shortened V by 3 bases and J by 1 base, and 13 bases separated the two germline ends. Germline V gives CDR1 DFQATT, CDR2 SNEGSKA (reference sequence). The CDR3 has 14 residues. The CDR3 DNA follows: TGCAGTGCTAGTATGACTTCCCTGTCCTACGAGCAGTACTTC. Protein: CSASMTSLSYEQYF.

The genes are TRBV6-5 and TRBJ1-4, with a tentative D call TRBD1 (6 bases). The germline CDR1 and CDR2 sequences are MNHEY and SVGAGI. V lost 4 bases to trimming and J lost 8 bases, with 17 bases between them. CDR3 size: 15 residues. The CDR3 loop is CASSLSSGDREKLFF. DNA for the CDR3: TGTGCCAGCAGTTTAAGTTCAGGGGATAGAGAAAAACTGTTTTTT.

The chain uses TRBV6-2 or TRBV6-3 and TRBJ1-1, with D maybe TRBD1 (6 bases). CDR1 and CDR2 from the germline V gene are MNHEY and SVGEGT. Trimming removed 5 bases from V and 4 bases from J, with 11 bases in between. CDR3 length equals 13 residues. CDR3 residues: CASSKYRVTEAFF. CDR3 nucleotide sequence: TGTGCCAGCAGTAAATACAGGGTCACTGAAGCTTTCTTT.